This note documents a single TCR beta chain sequence. Antigen: not known. Donors included only healthy HIV-negative adults lacking recent acute infections or vaccinations. This sample stems from a study of shared clonotypes between healthy human individuals. Study at large: A donor's plate count was three for CD4 naive and three for CD4 memory; CD8 naive had two and CD8 memory one. Study-level points and caveats: Naive subsets generally had larger estimated richness than memory subsets.

The authors loaded roughly 200 ng DNA, about 30,000 T cell genomes, into sorted-subset replicate PCRs. The repertoire was sequenced with immunoSEQ multiplex PCR; TCRdb's copy has only in-frame clones and lacks some. The table has about 2.4 million clones, 93% seen once; the top ten hold about 0.39%. This CDR3 spans 16 amino acids. The germline V gene has CDR1 SGHRS and CDR2 YFSETQ. Trimming stripped 0 bases from V and 0 bases from J, with 10 bases between. The TCR originated in a man younger than 30 in good health. Some clones in this sample may be carry-over from other donors' samples. The chain has TRBV5-1 and TRBJ2-1; weak D call: TRBD2 (5 bases). Source material: naive CD4+ T cells from PBMCs. Subset given: CD45RA+ positively selected. In nucleotides, the CDR3 is TGCGCCAGCAGCTTGGCTAGCTCCTACTCCTACAATGAGCAGTTCTTC. This sequence encodes CASSLASSYSYNEQFF.